This T cell receptor beta chain was retrieved from a study of blood T cells in healthy people across ages. General study results and limits: Nothing was known about donor CMV status, and this possibly confounded expanded clonotype changes. Versus aged donors, long-lived donors had higher diversity and more naive CD4+ cells.

Isolated PBMCs totaled at least 7 million in each sample. Germline V gene sequence: CDR1 MDHEN, CDR2 SYDVKM. V was pared by 5 bases and J by 3 bases, with 16 bases of the junction left unmatched. This CDR3 spans 17 amino acids. For the second PCR, which ran for about 7 to 12 cycles, a sample-barcoded 5' primer and a J-beta primer mix were used. TCRdb ran MiXCR on the 5' RACE reads and lists one entry per CDR3 protein. The sample has about 780,000 distinct CDR3 sequences, around 25% seen once. For this clonotype: No antigen is known for it.

Another study also made use of these data, one on T cells of mothers and their children. From that study: Sequencing got over 8 million TCR beta CDR3 reads from each mother and a few million from each child.

What was sequenced was blood. The chain carries TRBV28 and TRBJ2-7, with 7 positions matching TRBD1. The sequence was collected from a boy aged 5-17 years in good health. The CDR3 DNA reads as TGTGCCAGCAGTGGGAACTTCTTGGGACAGCGAAACTACGAGCAGTACTTC. The encoded protein is CASSGNFLGQRNYEQYF.